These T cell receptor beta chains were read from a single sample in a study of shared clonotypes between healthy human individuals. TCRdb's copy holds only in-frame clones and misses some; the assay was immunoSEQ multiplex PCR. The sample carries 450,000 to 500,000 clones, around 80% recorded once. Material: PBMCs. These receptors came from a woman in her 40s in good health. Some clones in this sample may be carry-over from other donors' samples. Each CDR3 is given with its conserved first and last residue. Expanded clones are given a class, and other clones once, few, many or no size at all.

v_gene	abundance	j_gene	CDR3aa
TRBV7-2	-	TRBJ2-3	CASSHGQPGNTQYF
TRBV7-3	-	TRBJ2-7	CASSLGQGDEQYF
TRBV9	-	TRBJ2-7	CASSVGGESYEQYF
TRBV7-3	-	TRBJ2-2	CASSPPRNTGELFF
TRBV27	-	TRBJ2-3	CASSLPSADTQYF
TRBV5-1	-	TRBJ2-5	CASSPRLAGGPEETQYF
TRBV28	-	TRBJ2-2	CASSSGVPRAGELFF
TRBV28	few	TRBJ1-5	CASSSSISRGLPRFYSNQPQHF
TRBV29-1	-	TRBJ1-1	CSVEFGTGGRTFF
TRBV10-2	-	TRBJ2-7	CASSVLRGTVSYEQYF
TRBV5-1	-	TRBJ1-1	CASSLNSEAFF
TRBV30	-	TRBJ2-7	CALTGQGFEQYF
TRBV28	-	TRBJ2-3	CASSEGLGADTQYF
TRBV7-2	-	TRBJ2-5	CASSLIRGNQETQYF
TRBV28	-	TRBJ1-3	CASEVYSGNTIYF
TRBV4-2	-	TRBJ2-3	CASKLAGDTDTQYF
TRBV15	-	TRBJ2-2	CATGLRRSNTGELFF
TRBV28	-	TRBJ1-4	CASTTRPEEKLFF
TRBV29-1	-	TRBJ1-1	CSVESWGDTEAFF
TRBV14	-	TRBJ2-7	CASSQVRELQYF
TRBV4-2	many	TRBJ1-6	CASSQARASNNSPLHF
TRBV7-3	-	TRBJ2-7	CASSLSGSLAGDEQYF
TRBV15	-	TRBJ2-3	CATSRDPTSTDTQYF
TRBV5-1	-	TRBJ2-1	CASSLGGRNEQFF
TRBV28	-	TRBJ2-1	CASMGDSQQFF
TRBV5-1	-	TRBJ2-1	CASSGGNEQFF